Below, 11 T cell receptor beta chains from the same sample are listed, as sequenced in a study of glioma-infiltrating T cells after dendritic cell vaccination. Time point noted: after dendritic cell vaccination, including at tumor progression/relapse. Profiling relied on immunoSEQ multiplex PCR, and the TCRdb table lists in-frame clones only, not all of them. The data hold roughly 80,000 clones, with roughly 91% observed a single time. The material sequenced was blood, taken after dendritic cell vaccination. The receptors here all came from a human donor with glioblastoma.

This sequence joins TRBV6-4 and TRBJ2-2; D is unresolved. V lost 2 bases, J lost 6 bases, and 16 bases lay in between. CDR3 length: 16 amino acids. Germline CDR1 reads MRHNA; CDR2 reads SNTAGT. CDR3 DNA: TGTGCCAGCAGTGACAGGTTCCCCCCAGGATCCGGGGAGCTGTTTTTT. This encodes CASSDRFPPGSGELFF.

J is TRBJ1-5 and V is TRBV27; 7 positions match TRBD1. This CDR3 has 15 amino acids. After removal of 3 bases from V and 4 bases from J, the junction contained 6 bases not matched to a gene. CDR1 MNHEY and CDR2 SMNVEV come from the germline V gene (reference sequence). CDR3 region: CASSLSGTENQPQHF. The CDR3 region has the DNA TGTGCCAGCAGTTTGTCCGGGACAGAGAATCAGCCCCAGCATTTT.

The J gene is TRBJ2-7, the V gene TRBV9; 8 nucleotides align to TRBD2. The CDR3 contains 14 residues. The V and J ends lost 0 bases and 4 bases, in that order; junction bases with no gene match: 3. CDR1 and CDR2 from the germline V gene are SGDLS and YYNGEE. CDR3 DNA sequence: TGTGCCAGCAGCGTAGGGCTAGCGGGTTACGAGCAGTACTTC. Its translation is CASSVGLAGYEQYF.

As for this clone: Sequence at one end of the junction differs from germline and may be a read error. V usage is TRBV10-3 and J usage is TRBJ1-2; TRBD1 matches 7 bases. Germline-derived CDR1 and CDR2 are ENHRY and SYGVKD. The CDR3 length is 13 residues. The CDR3 sequence is CASTNGDSYRYTF. The DNA of the CDR3 is TGTGCCAGCACTAACGGGGACAGCTATCGCTACACCTTC.

The V call is TRBV25-1, the J call TRBJ2-1, with TRBD2 identical over 7 bases. Germline V gene sequence: CDR1 MGHDK, CDR2 SYGVNS. Unmatched junction bases numbered 9, after V lost 5 bases and J lost 2 bases. CDR3 length: 16 amino acids. The CDR3 DNA sequence: TGTGCCAGCAGTCCCGACAGCCGGGGGGCCTACAATGAGCAGTTCTTC. This encodes CASSPDSRGAYNEQFF.

The chain has TRBV6-5 and TRBJ1-6; the D is unclear. The CDR3 runs to 16 residues. The V end lost 2 bases, the J end lost 7 bases, and 15 bases lay between the germline ends. CDR1 is MNHEY and CDR2 is SVGAGI in the germline V gene. The CDR3, as DNA: TGTGCCAGCAGTTACCTGTCCGGGATGCGGAATTCACCCCTCCACTTT. Encoded protein: CASSYLSGMRNSPLHF.

J is TRBJ1-3 and V is TRBV15; TRBD1 might be the D (5 bases). The germline V gene has CDR1 LNHNV and CDR2 YYDKDF (reference sequence). CDR3 length equals 15 residues. V shed 1 base and J shed 0 bases, with 7 bases lying between them. This CDR3 is CATSRVGLSGNTIYF. The CDR3 nucleotides are TGTGCCACCAGCAGAGTGGGGCTCTCTGGAAACACCATATATTTT. Full variable domain (remainder filled in from reference TRBV15 and TRBJ1-3): DAMVIQNPRYQVTQFGKPVTLSCSQTLNHNVMYWYQQKSSQAPKLLFHYYDKDFNNEADTPDNFQSRRPNTSFCFLDIRSPGLGDTAMYLCATSRVGLSGNTIYFGEGSWLTVV.

The CDR3 DNA sequence: TGTGCCAGCAGTAGCGGCGCCTGGGGCACTGAAGCTTTCTTT. Translated: CASSSGAWGTEAFF. The genes are TRBV27 and TRBJ1-1; D is ambiguous. The germline V gene has CDR1 MNHEY and CDR2 SMNVEV (reference sequence). The CDR3 sequence is 14 residues long. V shed 5 bases and J shed 4 bases, with 14 bases lying between them.

The gene calls are TRBV6-1 and TRBJ1-4; the match to TRBD1 covers 11 bases. The CDR3 is 14 amino acids. V shed 10 bases and J 8 bases; nucleotides not matched to a gene: 9. Germline V gene sequence: CDR1 MNHNS, CDR2 SASEGT. CDR3: CATGDRGVGEKLFF. In nucleotides, the CDR3 is TGTGCCACCGGGGACAGGGGGGTAGGAGAAAAACTGTTTTTT.

The V call is TRBV19, the J call TRBJ2-7; possible D gene TRBD2, 6 bases. Trimming removed 3 bases at V and 5 bases at J, with 14 bases between. The CDR3 runs to 14 residues. Germline CDR1 reads LNHDA; CDR2 reads SQIVND (reference sequence). For the CDR3, the DNA is TGTGCCAGTAGTATCGCGCAGGGAGGCAACGAGCAGTACTTC. Translation gives CASSIAQGGNEQYF.

The rearrangement joins TRBV5-6 to TRBJ1-2, with a weak D call TRBD1 (5 bases). The CDR3 contains 13 residues. Trimming took 4 bases from V and 8 from J, leaving 15 bases between them. Germline-derived CDR1 and CDR2 are SGHDT and YYEEEE. The CDR3 DNA reads as TGTGCCAGCAGCCTCTACCGGGGGGACGGCTACACCTTC. This encodes CASSLYRGDGYTF.